A single sample is the source of the 20 T cell receptor beta chains below, sequenced in a study of shared clonotypes between healthy human individuals. The data were produced by immunoSEQ multiplex PCR, yet TCRdb's version contains in-frame clones alone and is incomplete. The table shows some 2,000,000 clones, with almost 96% occurring only once. Material for sequencing was naive CD4+ T cells sorted from blood. The subset is: CD45RA+ positively selected. The receptors here all came from a man between 18 and 35 years old in good health.

V usage is TRBV6-5 and J usage is TRBJ1-2; a weak D match, TRBD1 (5 bases). The germline V and J ends were trimmed by 5 bases and 4 bases, with 14 bases remaining between them. There are 14 residues in the CDR3. Germline assignment: CDR1 MNHEY and CDR2 SVGAGI. The CDR3 DNA sequence: TGTGCCAGCAGTAGCCAGGGCCAAGTCTATGGCTACACCTTC. Translating it yields CASSSQGQVYGYTF.

The gene calls are TRBV20-1 and TRBJ2-7; unclear D gene. V was pared by 3 bases and J by 5 bases, with 8 bases between. Germline assignment: CDR1 DFQATT and CDR2 SNEGSKA (reference sequence). The CDR3 spans 11 residues. For the CDR3, the DNA is TGCAGTGCTAGGGTCATTGACGAGCAGTACTTC. As protein: CSARVIDEQYF.

This clone was seen only a few times. This sample also contains other DNA sequences that code for the same CDR3. V usage is TRBV19 and J usage is TRBJ2-2; D is ambiguous. The germline V and J ends were trimmed by 0 bases and 1 base, with 3 bases remaining between them. The CDR3 runs 14 residues. CDR1 is LNHDA, CDR2 SQIVND, per germline (reference sequence). The CDR3 bases are TGTGCCAGTAGTATAGACGGGAACACCGGGGAGCTGTTTTTT. It specifies CASSIDGNTGELFF. Full variable domain (missing parts from reference TRBV19 and TRBJ2-2): DGGITQSPKYLFRKEGQNVTLSCEQNLNHDAMYWYRQDPGQGLRLIYYSQIVNDFQKGDIAEGYSVSREKKESFPLTVTSAQKNPTAFYLCASSIDGNTGELFFGEGSRLTVL.

V usage is TRBV5-1 and J usage is TRBJ1-6, with D uncertain. The V end was cut by 0 bases, the J end by 8 bases, with 12 bases between. The germline gives CDR1 SGHRS, CDR2 YFSETQ. This CDR3 comprises 15 residues. This chain's CDR3 is CASSLGPSGDSPLHF. The CDR3 nucleotides are TGCGCCAGCAGCTTGGGCCCGTCAGGAGATTCACCCCTCCACTTT.

The J gene is TRBJ2-7, the V gene TRBV2, with D perhaps matching TRBD1 (8 bases). Germline V lookup: CDR1 SNHLY, CDR2 FYNNEI. There are 13 residues in the CDR3. V was trimmed by 8 bases and J by 2 bases, leaving 13 bases between them. The CDR3 sequence is CASDTGGAYEQYF. As DNA, the CDR3 is TGTGCCAGCGACACAGGGGGGGCCTACGAGCAGTACTTC.

The chain has TRBV2 and TRBJ1-5; no definite D call. V lost 7 bases and J 2 bases, leaving 12 bases between the germline ends. The CDR3 runs 14 residues. Germline V gene data show CDR1 as SNHLY and CDR2 as FYNNEI. The CDR3 DNA reads as TGTGCCAGCAACGCGGGTTTCGGCAATCAGCCCCAGCATTTT. Translating gives CASNAGFGNQPQHF.

A word on this clone: Other DNA sequences of this sample code for an identical CDR3. The chain links TRBV19 to TRBJ2-2, with D maybe TRBD1 (6 bases). CDR1 is LNHDA, CDR2 SQIVND, per germline (reference sequence). V gave up 5 bases and J gave up 3 bases, with 10 bases separating them. The CDR3 loop spans 14 amino acids. The CDR3 is CASSWTVDTGELFF. The CDR3 coding sequence is TGTGCCAGTAGTTGGACAGTTGACACCGGGGAGCTGTTTTTT.

CDR3 protein: CASRQGLSETQYF. The CDR3, as DNA: TGCGCCAGCCGCCAGGGACTTTCAGAGACCCAGTACTTC. This chain uses TRBV5-1 with TRBJ2-5, with a weak D call TRBD2 (6 bases). Germline CDR1 is SGHRS and CDR2 is YFSETQ. V was pared by 7 bases and J by 4 bases, with 14 bases between. This CDR3 is built from 13 residues.

The chain has TRBV9 and TRBJ2-7; D remains ambiguous. CDR1 is SGDLS, CDR2 YYNGEE, per germline. The CDR3 is made up of 13 amino acids. Trimming cost V 4 bases and J 4 bases, with 12 bases left between them. CDR3 nucleotides: TGTGCCAGCAGCACCCGTATAGATTACGAGCAGTACTTC. Protein: CASSTRIDYEQYF.

The J gene is TRBJ2-3, the V gene TRBV29-1, with D possibly matching TRBD2 (7 bases). Germline V gene lookup returns CDR1 SQVTM and CDR2 ANQGSEA. Trimming left V 1 base short and J 3 bases short, with 23 bases between. The CDR3 sequence is 18 residues long. CDR3 region: CSVEATGGRRLSTDTQYF. CDR3 sequence (DNA): TGCAGCGTTGAAGCTACGGGGGGCCGCCGGCTATCTACAGATACGCAGTATTTT.

A word on this clone: In the same sample, other DNA sequences code for this CDR3. This sequence joins TRBV10-3 and TRBJ1-1; 7 nucleotides match TRBD1. The V segment lost 4 bases and the J segment 5 bases; nucleotides outside the gene matches: 7. Germline V lookup: CDR1 ENHRY, CDR2 SYGVKD. The CDR3 is 14 residues long. Here the CDR3 reads CAISGQGAGTEAFF. CDR3 nucleotide sequence: TGTGCCATCAGTGGACAGGGAGCTGGTACTGAAGCTTTCTTT.

As concerns this clone: Other DNA sequences in the same sample also yield this CDR3. The rearrangement joins TRBV28 to TRBJ1-2; 7 positions match TRBD1. The CDR3 runs to 13 residues. V lost 5 bases, J lost 3 bases, and 3 bases stayed unmatched. The germline gives CDR1 MDHEN, CDR2 SYDVKM. The CDR3 nucleotides are TGTGCCAGCAGTCCTACAGGGGACTATGGCTACACCTTC. As protein: CASSPTGDYGYTF.

V and J are TRBV30 and TRBJ1-6; D not certain. The CDR3 runs to 13 residues. V dropped 3 bases and J dropped 9 bases, with 12 bases sitting between them. CDR1 is GTSNPN and CDR2 is SVGIG in the germline V gene (reference sequence). CDR3 sequence: CAWRAGLGSPLHF. The CDR3 DNA is TGTGCCTGGAGGGCGGGTTTGGGTTCACCCCTCCACTTT.

V gene TRBV28 combines with J gene TRBJ1-4; no firm D call. CDR1 MDHEN and CDR2 SYDVKM come from the germline V gene. The CDR3 length is 12 residues. V dropped 5 bases and J dropped 8 bases, with 9 bases sitting between them. The CDR3 sequence: CASSSPGEKLFF. The CDR3 region has the DNA TGTGCCAGCAGTAGCCCAGGAGAAAAACTGTTTTTT.

This chain uses TRBV18 with TRBJ2-1, with 8 bases that match TRBD2. V was clipped by 3 bases and J by 1 base; unmatched bases: 11. Germline assignment: CDR1 KGHSH and CDR2 LQKENI. CDR3 size: 18 residues. CDR3 DNA sequence: TGTGCCAGCTCACCCGCTTCAGCGGGAGCGGAATCCTACAATGAGCAGTTCTTC. As protein: CASSPASAGAESYNEQFF. Filled out from reference TRBV18 and TRBJ2-1, the complete variable domain reads NAGVMQNPRHLVRRRGQEARLRCSPMKGHSHVYWYRQLPEEGLKFMVYLQKENIIDESGMPKERFSAEFPKEGPSILRIQQVVRGDSAAYFCASSPASAGAESYNEQFFGPGTRLTVL.

The rearrangement links TRBV7-8 to TRBJ2-7; D may be TRBD2 (6 bases). The CDR3 has 14 amino acids. V gave up 2 bases and J gave up 7 bases, with 15 bases separating them. Germline CDR1 reads SGHVS; CDR2 reads FQNEAQ. The CDR3 bases are TGTGCCAGCAGCTTAAGGGGCGGGGCGCTAGAGCAGTACTTC. Translated, it gives CASSLRGGALEQYF.

The chain has TRBV4-2 and TRBJ1-2; D gene uncertain. This CDR3 is built from 16 residues. CDR1 and CDR2 from the germline V gene are LGHNA and YNFKEQ. Trimming took off 0 bases at V and 9 bases at J, with 20 bases between the two ends. CDR3 region: CASSQDWLEGDMRYTF. CDR3 sequence (DNA): TGTGCCAGCAGCCAAGATTGGTTGGAAGGAGATATGCGCTACACCTTC.

This chain links TRBV11-2 with TRBJ1-4, with 7 bases that match TRBD1. The germline CDR1 and CDR2 sequences are SGHAT and FQNNGV. The CDR3 sequence is 15 residues long. Losses at the gene ends were 0 bases for V and 7 bases for J; bases not matched to a gene: 5. The CDR3 loop reads CASSLEGRGGEKLFF. The CDR3 nucleotides are TGTGCCAGCAGCTTAGAGGGCAGGGGGGGTGAAAAACTGTTTTTT.

The rearrangement uses TRBV7-9 and TRBJ1-5; 8 bases match TRBD1. Per germline, CDR1 SEHNR and CDR2 FQNEAQ (reference sequence). The CDR3 spans 17 residues. Germline trimming cut 1 base from V and 1 base from J; bases unmatched to any gene: 6. The CDR3, as DNA: TGTGCCAGCAGCTTAGATGGGGACAGGTCGAGCAATCAGCCCCAGCATTTT. It codes for CASSLDGDRSSNQPQHF.

The chain recombines TRBV6-1 with TRBJ1-2; 11 bases fit TRBD1. The V and J ends lost 3 bases and 3 bases, in that order; junction bases with no gene match: 3. Germline lookup yields CDR1 MNHNS and CDR2 SASEGT. The CDR3 contains 15 residues. The CDR3 protein is CASSDRTGGHYGYTF. As DNA, the CDR3 is TGTGCCAGCAGTGACCGGACAGGGGGCCACTATGGCTACACCTTC.